The next 20 T cell receptor beta chains were all read from a single sample in a study of T and B cells in COVID-19 patients. From blood, roughly 240-550 ng of genomic DNA served as TRB template. TRB rearrangements were amplified by multiplex PCR with BIOMED2 TRB-A/B primers. TCRdb independently ran MiXCR on the multiplex PCR reads; one entry per CDR3 protein. The profile shows about 5,000 distinct CDR3 sequences, 25% to 30% of them singletons. Specimen: blood. These TCRs come from a human donor with active COVID-19.

This sequence joins TRBV18 and TRBJ2-3; D is ambiguous. The CDR3 is 15 residues long. Trimming left V 5 bases short and J 1 base short, with 13 bases between. The germline CDR1 and CDR2 sequences are KGHSH and LQKENI. CDR3 amino acids: CASSSNWQGTDTQYF. CDR3 nucleotide sequence: TGTGCCAGCTCATCAAATTGGCAGGGCACAGATACGCAGTATTTT.

This clonotype is medium-sized (0.01 to 0.1%) within its sample. V is TRBV5-6 and J is TRBJ2-2; TRBD1 is a possible D gene (6 bases). The V and J ends lost 4 bases and 4 bases respectively, with 17 bases between them. The CDR3 runs 16 residues. The germline CDR1 and CDR2 sequences are SGHDT and YYEEEE. The CDR3 protein is CASSNRQVFRTGELFF. The CDR3 nucleotides are TGTGCCAGCAGCAATCGACAGGTTTTCCGCACCGGGGAGCTGTTTTTT. The variable domain in full, completed from reference TRBV5-6 and TRBJ2-2, reads DAGVTQSPTHLIKTRGQQVTLRCSPKSGHDTVSWYQQALGQGPQFIFQYYEEEERQRGNFPDRFSGHQFPNYSSELNVNALLLGDSALYLCASSNRQVFRTGELFFGEGSRLTVL.

This clonotype has at least ten counts. V and J are TRBV5-1 and TRBJ2-3; D call uncertain. V was shortened by 5 bases and J by 3 bases, with 4 bases between the two germline ends. There are 11 residues in the CDR3. Germline V gene lookup returns CDR1 SGHRS and CDR2 YFSETQ. CDR3 residues: CASRETDTQYF. CDR3 nucleotides: TGCGCCAGCAGGGAGACAGATACGCAGTATTTT.

This clonotype has at least ten counts. The rearrangement links TRBV4-3 to TRBJ1-1; 7 bases agree with TRBD1. V gave up 1 base and J gave up 1 base; unmatched junction bases: 9. In germline, CDR1 is LGHNA, CDR2 YSLEER. The CDR3 sequence is 17 residues long. CDR3 residues: CASSQGQGTFPNTEAFF. Written as DNA, the CDR3 is TGCGCCAGCAGCCAAGGACAGGGCACATTCCCGAACACTGAAGCTTTCTTT.

V and J are TRBV30 and TRBJ1-1, with D uncertain. The germline CDR1 and CDR2 sequences are GTSNPN and SVGIG (reference sequence). The V gene lost 7 bases and the J gene lost 2 bases, with 11 bases spanning the gap. The CDR3 is 12 amino acids. CDR3 coding DNA: TGTGCCTCAGGACGGGAAAACACTGAAGCTTTCTTT. Translating gives CASGRENTEAFF.

This clonotype was picked up many times. J is TRBJ2-7 and V is TRBV11-2; D gene unclear. V was clipped by 1 base and J by 3 bases, with 7 bases between them. This CDR3 is built from 13 residues. From germline, CDR1 is SGHAT and CDR2 FQNNGV. This chain's CDR3 is CASSLGVRYEQYF. The CDR3 DNA follows: TGTGCCAGCAGCTTAGGAGTTCGCTACGAGCAGTACTTC.

This clonotype counts as medium-sized (0.01 to 0.1%). J is TRBJ2-3 and V is TRBV7-2; 9 bases agree with TRBD2. The germline gives CDR1 SGHTA, CDR2 FQGNSA. The CDR3 extends over 15 amino acids. V trimming: 2 bases; J trimming: 6 bases; junction bases outside the gene matches: 6. The CDR3 DNA follows: TGTGCCAGCAGCTTAACTAGCGGGCCACAGGATACGCAGTATTTT. Amino acids: CASSLTSGPQDTQYF.

The genes are TRBV7-2 and TRBJ1-5; D is perhaps TRBD1 (6 bases). V dropped 8 bases and J dropped 5 bases, with 10 bases sitting between them. CDR3 length equals 12 residues. Germline V lookup: CDR1 SGHTA, CDR2 FQGNSA. CDR3 sequence: CASSTGDQPQHF. In nucleotides, the CDR3 is TGTGCCAGCTCGACAGGAGATCAGCCCCAGCATTTT.

This clonotype was observed a handful of times. The V gene is TRBV12-3 or TRBV12-4, the J gene TRBJ2-3; D uncertain. CDR3 length equals 16 residues. V lost 1 base to trimming and J lost 2 bases, with 13 bases between them. The DNA for the CDR3 is TGTGCCAGCAGTTTAGGACCACCTTCCGTCACAGATACGCAGTATTTT. Encoded protein: CASSLGPPSVTDTQYF.

This chain uses TRBV7-2 with TRBJ1-2; TRBD1 agrees at 10 bases. Unmatched junction bases numbered 8, after V lost 5 bases and J lost 5 bases. Per the germline V gene, CDR1 is SGHTA and CDR2 is FQGNSA. This CDR3 region has 15 residues. CDR3 nucleotides: TGTGCCAGCAGCGCCCGACAGGGGGCAATATATGGCTACACCTTC. Its protein is CASSARQGAIYGYTF.

Sample share makes this clonotype medium-sized. The chain uses TRBV5-4 and TRBJ2-7, with 10 bases that match TRBD2. Trimming removed 3 bases from V and 3 bases from J; junction bases left unmatched: 3. The length of the CDR3 is 14 residues. CDR1 and CDR2 from the germline V gene are SGHNT and YYREEE (reference sequence). CDR3 bases: TGTGCCAGCAGCTCTAGCGGGAGTCACTACGAGCAGTACTTC. Translated, it gives CASSSSGSHYEQYF.

The chain is built from TRBV20-1 and TRBJ2-3, with 7 bases aligning to TRBD1. The germline CDR1 and CDR2 sequences are DFQATT and SNEGSKA (reference sequence). After removal of 7 bases from V and 1 base from J, the junction contained 2 bases not matched to a gene. The CDR3 extends over 12 amino acids. The CDR3, as DNA: TGCAGTGGTGGGACAGGCACAGATACGCAGTATTTT. Amino acid sequence: CSGGTGTDTQYF.

The chain couples TRBV18 to TRBJ1-3, with D possibly matching TRBD1 (6 bases). CDR3 length: 16 amino acids. V shed 4 bases and J shed 1 base, with 14 bases lying between them. Germline CDR1 is KGHSH and CDR2 is LQKENI. The CDR3 DNA sequence: TGTGCCAGCTCACTAATCCCTGGACAGTCTGGAAACACCATATATTTT. Residues: CASSLIPGQSGNTIYF.

The CDR3 protein is CASSVTGGVQPQHF. In DNA form, the CDR3 reads TGTGCCAGTAGTGTTACAGGGGGAGTTCAGCCCCAGCATTTT. The V call is TRBV19, the J call TRBJ1-5; TRBD1 aligns across 8 bases. Germline CDR1 reads LNHDA; CDR2 reads SQIVND (reference sequence). The CDR3 has 14 amino acids. V lost 5 bases to trimming and J lost 6 bases; unmatched junction nucleotides: 6.

This clonotype is judged medium-sized. The rearrangement joins TRBV6-2 or TRBV6-3 to TRBJ2-6; D perhaps matches TRBD2 (5 bases). Trimming shortened V by 7 bases and J by 0 bases, and 13 bases separated the two germline ends. Germline-derived CDR1 and CDR2 are MNHEY and SVGEGT. The CDR3 length is 16 residues. CDR3 amino acids: CASTSDGDSGANVLTF. The DNA for the CDR3 is TGTGCCAGCACCTCGGACGGGGACTCTGGGGCCAACGTCCTGACTTTC.

In this sample, this clonotype turned up many times. The V call is TRBV7-6, the J call TRBJ2-3, with 7 nucleotides matching TRBD2. This CDR3 region has 16 residues. V shed 1 base, J shed 1 base, and the junction held 5 bases outside the gene matches. Germline V gene data show CDR1 as SGHVS and CDR2 as FNYEAQ. The CDR3 DNA sequence: TGTGCCAGCAGCTTAGAAGGACGGGAGGGCACAGATACGCAGTATTTT. Translation gives CASSLEGREGTDTQYF.

This clonotype has only a few counts. The genes are TRBV7-9 and TRBJ1-1; 7 bases match TRBD1. CDR1 is SEHNR, CDR2 FQNEAQ, per germline (reference sequence). This CDR3 is built from 13 residues. Trimming at V came to 4 bases and at J to 6 bases, leaving 5 bases not matched to a gene. For the CDR3, the DNA is TGTGCCAGCAGCTCGACAGGGCTGGCTGAAGCTTTCTTT. It specifies CASSSTGLAEAFF.

The count of this clonotype is one. The chain is built from TRBV25-1 and TRBJ2-7, with unresolved D. The CDR3 extends over 11 amino acids. CDR1 is MGHDK and CDR2 is SYGVNS in the germline V gene. V shed 7 bases and J shed 4 bases, with 8 bases lying between them. CDR3 residues: CASKGGYEQYF. The CDR3 nucleotides are TGTGCCAGCAAAGGCGGTTACGAGCAGTACTTC.

V and J are TRBV29-1 and TRBJ1-4, with 10 bases that match TRBD1. J was trimmed by 8 bases and V by 6 bases; bases with no gene match: 9. This CDR3 comprises 14 residues. Germline CDR1 is SQVTM and CDR2 is ANQGSEA. The CDR3 sequence is CSVVTGTGDEKLFF. CDR3 DNA: TGCAGCGTAGTAACCGGGACAGGGGACGAAAAACTGTTTTTT.

V usage is TRBV6-2 or TRBV6-3 and J usage is TRBJ2-3; 10 nucleotides agree with TRBD2. The germline V gene has CDR1 MNHEY and CDR2 SVGEGT. CDR3 length equals 16 residues. The junction had 9 bases not matched to a gene; V was cut back by 5 bases and J by 4 bases. The CDR3 protein is CASSHTSGVTPDTQYF. CDR3 DNA: TGTGCCAGCAGTCACACTAGCGGGGTGACTCCAGATACGCAGTATTTT.